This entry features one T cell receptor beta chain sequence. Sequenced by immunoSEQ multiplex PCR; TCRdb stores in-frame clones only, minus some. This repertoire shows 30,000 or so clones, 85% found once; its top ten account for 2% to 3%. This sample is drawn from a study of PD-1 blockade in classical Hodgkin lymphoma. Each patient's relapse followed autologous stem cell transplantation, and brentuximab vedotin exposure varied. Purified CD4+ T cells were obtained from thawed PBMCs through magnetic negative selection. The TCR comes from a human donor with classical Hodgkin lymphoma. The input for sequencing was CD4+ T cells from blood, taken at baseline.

The CDR3 here is CASSLEWGGTDTQYF. CDR3 nucleotides: TGTGCCAGCAGCTTGGAATGGGGTGGGACAGATACGCAGTATTTT. This rearrangement joins TRBV5-4 to TRBJ2-3, with no clear D. The CDR3 loop spans 15 amino acids. Germline CDR1 reads SGHNT; CDR2 reads YYREEE (reference sequence). The V end was cut by 0 bases, the J end by 3 bases, with 11 bases between.